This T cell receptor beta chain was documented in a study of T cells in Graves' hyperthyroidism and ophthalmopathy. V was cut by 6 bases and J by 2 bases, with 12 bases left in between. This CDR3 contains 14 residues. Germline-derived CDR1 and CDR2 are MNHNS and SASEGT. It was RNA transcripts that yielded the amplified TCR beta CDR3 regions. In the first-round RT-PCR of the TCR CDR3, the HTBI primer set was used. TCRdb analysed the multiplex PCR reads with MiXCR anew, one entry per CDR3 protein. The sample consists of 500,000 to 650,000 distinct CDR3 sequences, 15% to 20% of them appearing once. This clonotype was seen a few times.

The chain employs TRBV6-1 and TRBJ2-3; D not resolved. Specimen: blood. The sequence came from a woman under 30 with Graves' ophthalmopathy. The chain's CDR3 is CASSRDIYTDTQYF. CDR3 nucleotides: TGTGCCAGCAGCCGAGACATATACACAGATACGCAGTATTTT.